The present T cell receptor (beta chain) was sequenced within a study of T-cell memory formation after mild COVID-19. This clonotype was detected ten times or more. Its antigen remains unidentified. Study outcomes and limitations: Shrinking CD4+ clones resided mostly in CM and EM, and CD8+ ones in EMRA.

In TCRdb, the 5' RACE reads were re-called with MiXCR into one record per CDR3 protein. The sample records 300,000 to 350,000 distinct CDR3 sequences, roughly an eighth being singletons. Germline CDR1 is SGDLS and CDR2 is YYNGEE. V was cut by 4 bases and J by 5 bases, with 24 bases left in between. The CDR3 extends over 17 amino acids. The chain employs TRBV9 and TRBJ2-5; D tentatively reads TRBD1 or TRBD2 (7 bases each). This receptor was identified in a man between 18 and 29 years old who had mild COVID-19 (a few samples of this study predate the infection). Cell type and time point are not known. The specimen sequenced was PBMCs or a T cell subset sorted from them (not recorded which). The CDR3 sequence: CASSREDRLSLRETQYF. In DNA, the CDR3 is TGTGCCAGCAGCCGGGAGGACAGGTTATCGCTTAGGGAGACCCAGTACTTC.